The 8 T cell receptor beta chains below were found in one sample sequenced in a study of blood T cell repertoires in COVID-19. The assay was immunoSEQ multiplex PCR, and TCRdb's table has in-frame clones only and misses some. The profile shows approximately 150,000 clones, more than 70% of them singletons. Source material: peripheral blood. These TCRs come from a woman aged 45-60 years with acute or convalescent COVID-19.

CDR3 in DNA: TGTGCCAGCAGTCTTCTTAGTAGCGGGACTAATGAAAAACTGTTTTTT. It encodes CASSLLSSGTNEKLFF. The chain recombines TRBV11-2 with TRBJ1-4; D is uncertain. Deletions cut 6 bases from V and 2 bases from J, with 16 bases between. The CDR3 length is 16 residues. Looked up from germline, CDR1 is SGHAT and CDR2 is FQNNGV. The full variable domain, rest sourced from reference TRBV11-2 and TRBJ1-4, is EAGVAQSPRYKIIEKRQSVAFWCNPISGHATLYWYQQILGQGPKLLIQFQNNGVVDDSQLPKDRFSAERLKGVDSTLKIQPAKLEDSAVYLCASSLLSSGTNEKLFFGSGTQLSVL.

The chain carries TRBV21-1 and TRBJ1-5; the listed D gene, TRBD1, was not tested against the DNA. TRBV21-1 is listed as a pseudogene. The CDR3 loop spans 17 amino acids. CDR3 loop: CASSGGWTGCGSQPQHF. Written as DNA, the CDR3 is TGTGCCAGCAGCGGGGGATGGACAGGGTGCGGTAGTCAGCCCCAGCATTTT.

The chain uses TRBV2 and TRBJ1-4; 7 bases align to TRBD1. The CDR3 covers 15 residues. Germline V gene lookup returns CDR1 SNHLY and CDR2 FYNNEI. V lost 1 base and J lost 8; bases outside the gene matches: 7. CDR3 DNA: TGTGCCAGCAGTGAAGGGGCAGGGGGGAGAGAAAAACTGTTTTTT. It codes for CASSEGAGGREKLFF.

This chain joins TRBV11-3 and TRBJ2-1, with 7 bases lining up with TRBD1. Germline loops: CDR1 SGHNT, CDR2 YENEEA. V was pared by 2 bases and J by 5 bases, with 6 bases of the junction left unmatched. CDR3 size: 15 residues. The CDR3 sequence is CASSLSQGVNNEQFF. The CDR3 nucleotides are TGTGCCAGCAGCTTATCGCAGGGGGTGAACAATGAGCAGTTCTTC.

The V call is TRBV6-6, the J call TRBJ2-7; TRBD2 matches 9 bases. The CDR3 is made up of 17 amino acids. With 5 bases clipped from V and 2 bases from J, the junction kept 13 bases outside the gene matches. Germline V gives CDR1 MNHNY, CDR2 SVGAGI (reference sequence). CDR3 sequence: CASSRTTTSGSTYEQYF. The CDR3 bases are TGTGCCAGCAGTCGTACCACGACTAGCGGTAGTACCTACGAGCAGTACTTC.

V gene TRBV7-9 combines with J gene TRBJ1-2, with no clear D. CDR1 is SEHNR, CDR2 FQNEAQ, per germline (reference sequence). V lost 3 bases, J lost 6 bases, and 11 bases lay in between. The CDR3 totals 13 residues. This CDR3 is CASSFNLNNGYTF. As DNA, the CDR3 is TGTGCCAGCAGCTTCAACCTGAACAATGGCTACACCTTC.

This chain links TRBV2 with TRBJ2-5, with TRBD2 identical over 8 bases. Germline lookup yields CDR1 SNHLY and CDR2 FYNNEI. The CDR3 consists of 15 residues. Germline trimming cut 6 bases from V and 2 bases from J; bases unmatched to any gene: 8. CDR3 amino acids: CASRGGLVGQETQYF. The CDR3 DNA is TGTGCCAGCAGGGGGGGACTAGTTGGGCAAGAGACCCAGTACTTC.

V is TRBV14 and J is TRBJ1-4; a weak D match, TRBD1 (6 bases). Trimming took 6 bases from V and 7 from J, leaving 9 bases between them. This CDR3 region has 12 residues. CDR1 SGHDN and CDR2 FVKESK come from the germline V gene. CDR3 in DNA: TGTGCCAGCAGGCAGGGGATTGAAAAACTGTTTTTT. It codes for CASRQGIEKLFF. The complete variable domain, with remaining parts taken from reference TRBV14 and TRBJ1-4, reads EAGVTQFPSHSVIEKGQTVTLRCDPISGHDNLYWYRRVMGKEIKFLLHFVKESKQDESGMPNNRFLAERTGGTYSTLKVQPAELEDSGVYFCASRQGIEKLFFGSGTQLSVL.